These 24 T cell receptor beta chains share one sample of origin, sequenced in a study of blood T cells in healthy people across ages. Sample-barcoded 5' priming and a J-beta primer mix drove a second PCR of roughly 6 to 12 cycles. One entry per CDR3 protein, called by TCRdb with MiXCR from the 5' RACE reads. The sample carries around 900,000 distinct CDR3 sequences, roughly 51% recorded once. Sample: blood. These receptors originate from a woman in her sixties in good health.

The sample holds a few counts of this clonotype. The chain has TRBV24-1 and TRBJ2-1, with a weak D call TRBD2 (5 bases). This CDR3 has 18 amino acids. V gave up 4 bases and J gave up 0 bases, with 18 bases separating them. Germline V lookup: CDR1 KGHDR, CDR2 SFDVKD. CDR3 in amino acids: CATSETGKILSSYNEQFF. Here the CDR3 DNA reads TGTGCCACCAGTGAAACCGGGAAGATATTAAGCTCCTACAATGAGCAGTTCTTC.

The V call is TRBV7-2, the J call TRBJ2-1; D tentatively reads TRBD1 or TRBD2 (5 bases each). The CDR3 covers 14 residues. Germline CDR1 reads SGHTA; CDR2 reads FQGNSA. The V end was cut by 1 base, the J end by 9 bases, with 13 bases between. CDR3 DNA sequence: TGTGCCAGCAGCTTAGATTTCGGGACCCTTGAGCAGTTCTTC. Its protein is CASSLDFGTLEQFF. The whole variable domain, remainder taken from reference TRBV7-2 and TRBJ2-1, is GAGVSQSPSNKVTEKGKDVELRCDPISGHTALYWYRQSLGQGLEFLIYFQGNSAPDKSGLPSDRFSAERTGGSVSTLTIQRTQQEDSAVYLCASSLDFGTLEQFFGPGTRLTVL.

This clonotype turned up a few times. This chain joins TRBV11-2 and TRBJ2-7; 9 nucleotides match TRBD2. The CDR3 covers 16 residues. Trimming at V came to 4 bases and at J to 7 bases, leaving 14 bases not matched to a gene. Per the germline V gene, CDR1 is SGHAT and CDR2 is FQNNGV. CDR3 sequence reads: CASSSSSGRVGGEQYF. DNA for the CDR3: TGTGCCAGCAGCTCGAGTAGCGGGAGAGTCGGAGGAGAGCAGTACTTC.

This clonotype was seen a few times. The rearrangement uses TRBV9 and TRBJ2-7; 8 nucleotides line up with TRBD2. The germline gives CDR1 SGDLS, CDR2 YYNGEE. V was clipped by 3 bases and J by 6 bases; unmatched bases: 8. This CDR3 comprises 14 residues. The CDR3 protein is CASSASGTSLEQYF. CDR3 sequence (DNA): TGTGCCAGCAGCGCTTCCGGGACTAGTCTCGAGCAGTACTTC.

The rearrangement links TRBV14 to TRBJ2-5; D may be TRBD1 (5 bases). The CDR3 contains 16 residues. Per the germline V gene, CDR1 is SGHDN and CDR2 is FVKESK. Trimming took off 4 bases at V and 3 bases at J, with 18 bases between the two ends. The DNA for the CDR3 is TGTGCCAGCAGCCTCGGACGACAGAGAGACAAAGAGACCCAGTACTTC. It is translated as CASSLGRQRDKETQYF.

In nucleotides, the CDR3 is TGTGCCAGCAGCTTAGCGAGACTTGCCTCCAATGAGCAGTTCTTC. Its protein is CASSLARLASNEQFF. The chain is built from TRBV11-1 and TRBJ2-1; D remains unclear. Germline V CDR1 and CDR2: SGHAT, FQDESV (reference sequence). This CDR3 contains 15 residues. V was cut by 0 bases and J by 6 bases, with 12 bases left in between.

V is TRBV12-3 or TRBV12-4 and J is TRBJ2-4, with D possibly being TRBD2 (5 bases). The CDR3 has 13 amino acids. Trimming left V 1 base short and J 6 bases short, with 7 bases between. The CDR3 DNA reads as TGTGCCAGCAGTTTAGTCGAGGGAAACATTCAGTACTTC. Protein product: CASSLVEGNIQYF.

This chain uses TRBV6-5 with TRBJ2-5; D call uncertain. The germline CDR1 and CDR2 sequences are MNHEY and SVGAGI. The CDR3 has 14 residues. V lost 0 bases, J lost 1 base, and 6 bases lay in between. The CDR3 region is CASSYSFSQETQYF. The CDR3 coding sequence is TGTGCCAGCAGTTACTCTTTCAGCCAAGAGACCCAGTACTTC.

This rearrangement joins TRBV4-1 to TRBJ1-4, with D maybe TRBD1 (6 bases). The CDR3 sequence is 15 residues long. Germline CDR1 MGHRA, CDR2 YSYEKL. V shed 0 bases and J shed 8 bases, with 13 bases lying between them. The chain's CDR3 is CASSQEGAGAEKLFF. CDR3 bases: TGCGCCAGCAGCCAAGAGGGGGCAGGGGCCGAAAAACTGTTTTTT.

This clonotype was observed a single time. The rearrangement uses TRBV7-9 and TRBJ1-6; D uncertain. The length of the CDR3 is 17 residues. V was pared by 5 bases and J by 0 bases, with 14 bases between. Germline V gene data show CDR1 as SEHNR and CDR2 as FQNEAQ (reference sequence). CDR3 loop: CASSPKAGASYNSPLHF. The CDR3 nucleotides are TGTGCCAGCAGCCCGAAGGCCGGAGCCTCCTATAATTCACCCCTCCACTTT.

V is TRBV5-1 and J is TRBJ2-7; 8 positions agree with TRBD1. This CDR3 comprises 15 residues. The germline gives CDR1 SGHRS, CDR2 YFSETQ. J lost 3 bases, V lost 3 bases, and 8 bases had no gene match. The CDR3 reads CASSSGQGFFYEQYF. CDR3 nucleotides: TGCGCCAGCAGCTCTGGACAGGGTTTTTTCTACGAGCAGTACTTC.

This clonotype was counted a few times. This chain links TRBV6-5 with TRBJ2-7; 7 positions match TRBD1. V shed 8 bases and J 11 bases; nucleotides not matched to a gene: 6. The germline CDR1 and CDR2 sequences are MNHEY and SVGAGI. This CDR3 comprises 10 residues. As DNA, the CDR3 is TGTGCCAGCGGACAGGAGGCGAAGTACTTC. Translating gives CASGQEAKYF.

A remark on this clonotype: A junction end diverges from the germline sequence, so it may reflect a read error. The chain uses TRBV20-1 and TRBJ2-2, with 8 bases lining up with TRBD1. The germline gives CDR1 DFQATT, CDR2 SNEGSKA (reference sequence). This CDR3 is 12 amino acids long. The DNA for the CDR3 is TGCAGTGCTCAGCAGGGGGCCGGGAAGCTGTTTTTT. It translates to CSAQQGAGKLFF.

The genes are TRBV4-1 and TRBJ2-5; 7 positions match TRBD1. The CDR3 runs 14 residues. Germline trimming cut 2 bases from V and 7 bases from J; bases unmatched to any gene: 7. CDR1 is MGHRA, CDR2 YSYEKL, per germline. CDR3 in DNA: TGCGCCAGCAGCCAAAGACAGGGAGCGGCGACCCAGTACTTC. It codes for CASSQRQGAATQYF.

This clonotype was observed a handful of times. The chain is built from TRBV20-1 and TRBJ2-5; TRBD2 is a possible D gene (6 bases). The ends were cut back, 6 bases at V and 4 bases at J, with 18 bases in the middle. CDR1 and CDR2 (germline): DFQATT, SNEGSKA (reference sequence). CDR3 size: 14 residues. DNA for the CDR3: TGCAGTGCATCAGCCCAGAGGGGAGGAGAGACCCAGTACTTC. The encoded protein is CSASAQRGGETQYF.

The V gene is TRBV3-1, the J gene TRBJ2-1; D perhaps matches TRBD2 (5 bases). Germline lookup yields CDR1 LGHDT and CDR2 YNNKEL (reference sequence). This CDR3 spans 13 amino acids. V was shortened by 4 bases and J by 12 bases, with 16 bases between the two germline ends. The CDR3 DNA reads TGTGCCAGCAGCCTTTCGGACCGACGGGGGCAGTTCTTC. The encoded protein is CASSLSDRRGQFF.

This clonotype was detected only a few times. The genes are TRBV12-3 or TRBV12-4 and TRBJ1-1; maybe TRBD1 (6 bases). The CDR3 runs 13 residues. V dropped 9 bases and J dropped 7 bases, with 18 bases sitting between them. The CDR3 sequence is CASVGGGYSEAFF. CDR3 in DNA: TGTGCCAGTGTGGGAGGGGGTTATAGTGAAGCTTTCTTT.

V usage is TRBV15 and J usage is TRBJ2-4; a weak D match, TRBD2 (5 bases). This CDR3 contains 16 residues. V gave up 9 bases and J gave up 3 bases, with 21 bases separating them. In germline, CDR1 is LNHNV, CDR2 YYDKDF (reference sequence). The CDR3 DNA sequence: TGTGCCACTAATCCCACGAGGGCGACCTACAAAAACATTCAGTACTTC. Amino acid sequence: CATNPTRATYKNIQYF.

The table lists this clonotype with a few counts. V is TRBV15 and J is TRBJ2-7, with D possibly TRBD1 on 5 matching bases. Germline V gene sequence: CDR1 LNHNV, CDR2 YYDKDF (reference sequence). Trimming took off 0 bases at V and 2 bases at J, with 11 bases between the two ends. The CDR3 is 15 amino acids. For the CDR3, the DNA is TGTGCCACCAGCAGAGAGGTAGGGGTAGCCTACGAGCAGTACTTC. Its protein is CATSREVGVAYEQYF.

The CDR3: CASSQDLGQAIEQYF. The CDR3 bases are TGCGCCAGCAGCCAAGATCTCGGACAAGCGATCGAGCAGTACTTC. This rearrangement joins TRBV4-1 to TRBJ2-5; D possibly corresponds to TRBD1 (5 bases). Gene TRBJ2-7 matches the end of the DNA better, so the J call may be wrong. The CDR3 has 15 residues. Germline loops: CDR1 MGHRA, CDR2 YSYEKL.

This clonotype was counted only a few times. The rearrangement uses TRBV4-3 and TRBJ2-3; 9 nucleotides agree with TRBD1. The V gene end was trimmed by 1 base and the J gene end by 3 bases; junction bases not matched to a gene: 5. Germline V CDR1 and CDR2: LGHNA, YSLEER. This CDR3 contains 16 residues. This chain's CDR3 is CASSQGDRAGTDTQYF. CDR3 coding DNA: TGCGCCAGCAGCCAAGGGGACAGGGCTGGGACAGATACGCAGTATTTT.

J is TRBJ2-1 and V is TRBV4-1, with 9 bases fitting TRBD2. CDR3 size: 15 residues. Per germline, CDR1 MGHRA and CDR2 YSYEKL. The V gene end was trimmed by 4 bases and the J gene end by 8 bases; junction bases not matched to a gene: 9. CDR3 DNA sequence: TGCGCCAGCAGCCCCCAGGGACTAGCCAATGATGAGCAGTTCTTC. Amino acids: CASSPQGLANDEQFF.

The chain carries TRBV19 and TRBJ1-2; D is possibly TRBD1 (6 bases). The CDR3 is 16 amino acids. The germline CDR1 and CDR2 sequences are LNHDA and SQIVND (reference sequence). Trimming left V 3 bases short and J 2 bases short, with 16 bases between. CDR3: CASSIEDRPLNYGYTF. As DNA, the CDR3 is TGTGCCAGTAGTATTGAGGACAGACCCCTGAACTATGGCTACACCTTC.

This clonotype was detected only a few times. The CDR3 region has the DNA TGCGCCAGCAGCCAAGATCGCTACTCCTACGAGCAGTACTTC. This gives the protein CASSQDRYSYEQYF. The V and J genes are TRBV4-1 and TRBJ2-7; D is ambiguous. The CDR3 is 14 amino acids. CDR1 is MGHRA and CDR2 is YSYEKL in the germline V gene. V gave up 0 bases and J gave up 0 bases, with 6 bases separating them.